The clone carrying this TCR beta chain was observed a handful of times. The antigen remains unidentified. This entry is derived from a study of blood T cells in healthy people across ages. Overall study results and limits: Strong correlation was found linking TCR beta diversity to naive T cell percentage. The long-lived group displayed more naive CD4+ cells, plus higher diversity, than the aged donors did.

A second 7 to 11 cycle PCR used barcoded and J-beta primers. No fewer than 3 million CDR3-containing paired-end reads came from each sample. Via MiXCR, TCRdb re-called the 5' RACE reads, giving one row per CDR3 protein. The sample lists 550,000 to 750,000 distinct CDR3 sequences, around a fifth occurring once. Each donor was a healthy Caucasian individual from Russia, aged roughly 6 to 95. The germline gives CDR1 MGHDK, CDR2 SYGVNS. The length of the CDR3 is 15 residues. The chain couples TRBV25-1 to TRBJ2-5; 8 bases line up with TRBD1. The J call could be wrong; TRBJ2-7 is a better fit for the DNA end. This receptor was taken from a man aged 65-85 years in good health. The sample was blood. Written as DNA, the CDR3 is TGTGCCAGCAGTAGTGATCAGGGGGCAGGATACGAGCAGTACTTC. Translated: CASSSDQGAGYEQYF.